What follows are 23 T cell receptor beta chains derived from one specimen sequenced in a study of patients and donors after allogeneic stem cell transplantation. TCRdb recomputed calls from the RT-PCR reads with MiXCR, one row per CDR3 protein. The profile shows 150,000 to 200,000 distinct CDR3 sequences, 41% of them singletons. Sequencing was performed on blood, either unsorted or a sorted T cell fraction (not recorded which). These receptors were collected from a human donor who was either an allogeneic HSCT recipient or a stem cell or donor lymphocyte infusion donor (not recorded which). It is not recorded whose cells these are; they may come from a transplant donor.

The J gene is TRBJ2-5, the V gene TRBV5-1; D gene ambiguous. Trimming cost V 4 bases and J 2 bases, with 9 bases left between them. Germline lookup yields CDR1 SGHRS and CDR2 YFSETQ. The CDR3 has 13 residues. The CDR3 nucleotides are TGCGCCAGCAGCCCCCTCCAACAAGAGACCCAGTACTTC. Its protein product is CASSPLQQETQYF.

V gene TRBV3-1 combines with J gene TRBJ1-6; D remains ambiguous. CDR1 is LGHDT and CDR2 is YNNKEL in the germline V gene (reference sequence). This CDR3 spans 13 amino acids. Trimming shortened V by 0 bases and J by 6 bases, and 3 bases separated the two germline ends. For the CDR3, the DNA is TGTGCCAGCAGCCAAGACGGTAATTCACCCCTCCACTTT. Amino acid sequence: CASSQDGNSPLHF.

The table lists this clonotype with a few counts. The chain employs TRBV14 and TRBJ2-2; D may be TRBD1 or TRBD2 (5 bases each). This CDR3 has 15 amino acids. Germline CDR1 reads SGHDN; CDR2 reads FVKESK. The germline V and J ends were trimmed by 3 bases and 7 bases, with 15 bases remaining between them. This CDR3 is CASSHWDVRSGELFF. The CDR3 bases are TGTGCCAGCAGCCACTGGGACGTAAGGAGCGGGGAGCTGTTTTTT.

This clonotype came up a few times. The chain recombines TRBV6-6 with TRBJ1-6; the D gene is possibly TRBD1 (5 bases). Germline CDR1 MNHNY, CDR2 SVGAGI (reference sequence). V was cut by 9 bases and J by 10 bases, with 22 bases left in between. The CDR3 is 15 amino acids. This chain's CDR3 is CASSQEGRAQSPLHF. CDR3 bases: TGTGCCAGTTCCCAAGAGGGCAGGGCCCAATCACCCCTCCACTTT.

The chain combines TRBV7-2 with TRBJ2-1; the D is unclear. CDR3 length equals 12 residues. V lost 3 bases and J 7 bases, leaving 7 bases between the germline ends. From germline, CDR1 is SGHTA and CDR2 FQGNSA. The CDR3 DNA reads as TGTGCCAGCAGCTTCTCATGGAATGAGCAGTTCTTC. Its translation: CASSFSWNEQFF.

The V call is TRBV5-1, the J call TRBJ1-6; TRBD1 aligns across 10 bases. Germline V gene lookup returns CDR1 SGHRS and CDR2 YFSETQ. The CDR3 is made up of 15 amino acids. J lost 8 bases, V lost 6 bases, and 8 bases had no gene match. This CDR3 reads CASTVAGTGDSPLHF. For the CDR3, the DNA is TGCGCCAGCACCGTGGCCGGGACAGGGGATTCACCCCTCCACTTT. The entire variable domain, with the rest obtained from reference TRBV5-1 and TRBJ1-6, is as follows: KAGVTQTPRYLIKTRGQQVTLSCSPISGHRSVSWYQQTPGQGLQFLFEYFSETQRNKGNFPGRFSGRQFSNSRSEMNVSTLELGDSALYLCASTVAGTGDSPLHFGNGTRLTVT.

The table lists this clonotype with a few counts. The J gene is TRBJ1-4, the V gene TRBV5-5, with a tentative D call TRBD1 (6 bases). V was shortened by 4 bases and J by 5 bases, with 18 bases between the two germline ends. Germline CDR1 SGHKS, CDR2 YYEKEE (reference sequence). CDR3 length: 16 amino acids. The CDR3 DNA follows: TGTGCCAGCAGCCGCGGGATGATGACAGGAAATGAAAAACTGTTTTTT. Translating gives CASSRGMMTGNEKLFF.

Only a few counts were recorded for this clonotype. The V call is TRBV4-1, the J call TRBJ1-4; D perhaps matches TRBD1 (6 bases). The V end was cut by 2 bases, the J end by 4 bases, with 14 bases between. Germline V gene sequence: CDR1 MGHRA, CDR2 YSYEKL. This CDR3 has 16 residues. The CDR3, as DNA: TGCGCCAGCAGCCAATCGAGGACAGCCCATAATGAAAAACTGTTTTTT. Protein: CASSQSRTAHNEKLFF.

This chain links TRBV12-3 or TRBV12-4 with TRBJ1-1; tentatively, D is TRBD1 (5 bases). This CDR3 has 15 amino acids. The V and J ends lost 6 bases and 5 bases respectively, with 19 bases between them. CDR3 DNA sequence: TGTGCCAGCAGACTCTCCGGGACCATGAGGACTGAAGCTTTCTTT. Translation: CASRLSGTMRTEAFF.

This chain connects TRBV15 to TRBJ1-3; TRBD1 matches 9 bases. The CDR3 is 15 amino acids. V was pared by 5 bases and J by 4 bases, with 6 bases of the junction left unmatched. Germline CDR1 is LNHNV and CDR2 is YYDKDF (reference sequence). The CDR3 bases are TGTGCCACCAGCGCCGGGACAGGGATAGGAAACACCATATATTTT. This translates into CATSAGTGIGNTIYF.

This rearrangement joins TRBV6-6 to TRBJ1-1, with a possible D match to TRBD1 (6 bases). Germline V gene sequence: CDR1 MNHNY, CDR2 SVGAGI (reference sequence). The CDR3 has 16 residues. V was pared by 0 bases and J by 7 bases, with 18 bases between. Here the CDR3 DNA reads TGTGCCAGCAGTTACTCTCCACATCAGGGGTGGGGTGAAGCTTTCTTT. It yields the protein CASSYSPHQGWGEAFF.

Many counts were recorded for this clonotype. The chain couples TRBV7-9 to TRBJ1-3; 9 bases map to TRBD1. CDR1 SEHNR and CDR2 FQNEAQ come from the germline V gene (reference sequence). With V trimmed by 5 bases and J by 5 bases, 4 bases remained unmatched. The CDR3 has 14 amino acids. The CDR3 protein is CASSPGTGRNTIYF. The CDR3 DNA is TGTGCCAGCAGCCCCGGGACAGGGCGAAACACCATATATTTT.

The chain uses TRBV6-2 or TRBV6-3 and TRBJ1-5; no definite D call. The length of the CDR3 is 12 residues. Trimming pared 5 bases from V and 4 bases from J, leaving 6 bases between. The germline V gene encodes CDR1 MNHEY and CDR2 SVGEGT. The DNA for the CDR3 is TGTGCCAGCAGTCACCGAAATCAGCCCCAGCATTTT. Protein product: CASSHRNQPQHF.

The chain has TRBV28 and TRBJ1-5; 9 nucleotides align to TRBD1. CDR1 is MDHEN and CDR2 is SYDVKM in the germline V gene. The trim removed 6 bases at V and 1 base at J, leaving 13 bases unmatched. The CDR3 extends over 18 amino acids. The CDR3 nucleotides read TGTGCCAGCAGCTGGGACAGGGACACTTCGGGGAGCAATCAGCCCCAGCATTTT. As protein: CASSWDRDTSGSNQPQHF.

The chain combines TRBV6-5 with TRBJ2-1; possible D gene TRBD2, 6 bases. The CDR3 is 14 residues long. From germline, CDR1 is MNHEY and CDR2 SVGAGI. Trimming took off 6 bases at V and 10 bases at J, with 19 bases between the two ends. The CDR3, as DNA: TGTGCCAGCAGCGCCCCGGAGGGGTGGGGGGAGCAGTTCTTC. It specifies CASSAPEGWGEQFF.

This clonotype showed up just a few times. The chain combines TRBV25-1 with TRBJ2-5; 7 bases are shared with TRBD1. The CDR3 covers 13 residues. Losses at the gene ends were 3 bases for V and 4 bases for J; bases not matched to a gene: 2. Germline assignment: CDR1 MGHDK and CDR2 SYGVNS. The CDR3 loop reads CASSDDRVETQYF. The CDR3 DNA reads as TGTGCCAGCAGTGACGACAGGGTAGAGACCCAGTACTTC.

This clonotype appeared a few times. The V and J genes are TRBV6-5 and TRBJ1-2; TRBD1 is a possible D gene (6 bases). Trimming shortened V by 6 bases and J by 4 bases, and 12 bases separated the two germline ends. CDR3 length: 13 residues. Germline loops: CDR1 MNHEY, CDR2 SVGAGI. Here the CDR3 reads CASRVGGTYGYTF. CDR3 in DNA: TGTGCCAGCAGGGTGGGGGGCACCTATGGCTACACCTTC.

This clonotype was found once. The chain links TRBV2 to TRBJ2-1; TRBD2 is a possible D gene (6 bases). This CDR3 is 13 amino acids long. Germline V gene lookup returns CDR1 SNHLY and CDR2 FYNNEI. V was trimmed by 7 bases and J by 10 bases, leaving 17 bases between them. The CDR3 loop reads CASIPPIGGEQFF. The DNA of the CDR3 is TGTGCCAGCATCCCACCCATTGGGGGGGAGCAGTTCTTC.

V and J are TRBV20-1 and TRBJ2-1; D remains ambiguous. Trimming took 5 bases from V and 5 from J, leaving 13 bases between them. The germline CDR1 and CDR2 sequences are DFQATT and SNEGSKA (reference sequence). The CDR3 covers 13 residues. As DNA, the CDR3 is TGCAGTGCTCCGTCTACCGGTCACAATGAGCAGTTCTTC. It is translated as CSAPSTGHNEQFF.

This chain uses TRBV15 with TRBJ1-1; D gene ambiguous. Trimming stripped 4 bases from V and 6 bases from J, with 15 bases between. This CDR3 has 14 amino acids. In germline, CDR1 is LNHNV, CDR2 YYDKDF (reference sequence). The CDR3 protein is CATSTGFLGPEAFF. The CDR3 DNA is TGTGCCACCAGCACCGGGTTCCTGGGCCCTGAAGCTTTCTTT.

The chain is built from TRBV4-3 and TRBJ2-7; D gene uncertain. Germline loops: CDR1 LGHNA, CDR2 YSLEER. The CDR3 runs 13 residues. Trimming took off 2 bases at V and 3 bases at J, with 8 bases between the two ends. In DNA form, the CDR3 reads TGCGCCAGCAGCCAAAGGCACGGCTACGAGCAGTACTTC. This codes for CASSQRHGYEQYF.

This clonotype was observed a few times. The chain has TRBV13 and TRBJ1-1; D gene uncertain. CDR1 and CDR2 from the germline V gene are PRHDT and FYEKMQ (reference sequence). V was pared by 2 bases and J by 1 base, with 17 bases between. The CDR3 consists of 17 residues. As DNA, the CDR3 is TGTGCCAGCAGCTTATCGGCTTTCGGGCAGTCGAACACTGAAGCTTTCTTT. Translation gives CASSLSAFGQSNTEAFF.

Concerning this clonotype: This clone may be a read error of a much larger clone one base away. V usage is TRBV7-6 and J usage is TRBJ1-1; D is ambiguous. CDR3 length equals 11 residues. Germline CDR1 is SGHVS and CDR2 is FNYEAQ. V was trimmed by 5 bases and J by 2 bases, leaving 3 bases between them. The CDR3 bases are TGTGCCAGCAGCGATAACACTGAAGCTTTCTTT. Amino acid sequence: CASSDNTEAFF.